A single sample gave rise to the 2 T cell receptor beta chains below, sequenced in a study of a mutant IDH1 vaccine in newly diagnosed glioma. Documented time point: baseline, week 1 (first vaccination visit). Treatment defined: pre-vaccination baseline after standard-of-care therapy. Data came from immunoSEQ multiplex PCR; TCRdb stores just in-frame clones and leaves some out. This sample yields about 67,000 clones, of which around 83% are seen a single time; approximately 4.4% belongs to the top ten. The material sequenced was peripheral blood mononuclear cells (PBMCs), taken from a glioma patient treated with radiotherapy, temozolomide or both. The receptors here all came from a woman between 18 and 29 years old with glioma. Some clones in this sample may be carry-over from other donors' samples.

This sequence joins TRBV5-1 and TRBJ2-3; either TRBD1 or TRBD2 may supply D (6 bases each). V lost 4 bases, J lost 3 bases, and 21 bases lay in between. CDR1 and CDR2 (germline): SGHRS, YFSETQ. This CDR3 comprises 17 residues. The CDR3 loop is CASSKTAEGGRTDTQYF. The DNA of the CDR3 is TGCGCCAGCAGCAAAACGGCGGAGGGGGGTAGAACAGATACGCAGTATTTT.

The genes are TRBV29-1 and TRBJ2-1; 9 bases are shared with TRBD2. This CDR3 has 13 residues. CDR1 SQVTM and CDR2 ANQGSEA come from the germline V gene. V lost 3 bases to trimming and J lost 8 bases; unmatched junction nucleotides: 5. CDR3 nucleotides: TGCAGCGTTGAGGTAGCGGGAGACTATGAGCAGTTCTTC. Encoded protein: CSVEVAGDYEQFF.